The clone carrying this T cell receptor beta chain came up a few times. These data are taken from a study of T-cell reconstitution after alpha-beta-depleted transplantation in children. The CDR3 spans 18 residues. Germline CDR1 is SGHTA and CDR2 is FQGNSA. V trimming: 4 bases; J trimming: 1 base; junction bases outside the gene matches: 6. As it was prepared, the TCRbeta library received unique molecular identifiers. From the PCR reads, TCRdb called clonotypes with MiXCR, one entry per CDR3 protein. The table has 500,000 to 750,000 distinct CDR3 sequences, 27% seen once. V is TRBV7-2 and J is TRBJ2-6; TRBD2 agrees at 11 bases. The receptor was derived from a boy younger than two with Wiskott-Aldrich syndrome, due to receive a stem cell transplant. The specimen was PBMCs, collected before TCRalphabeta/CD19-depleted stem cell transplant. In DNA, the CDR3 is TGTGCCAGCAGCTCCATACTAGCGGGGGTGTCTGGGGCCAACGTCCTGACTTTC. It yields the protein CASSSILAGVSGANVLTF.